Presented here are 6 T cell receptor beta chains from one specimen sequenced in a study of T cell changes during pregnancy in multiple sclerosis. Produced via immunoSEQ multiplex PCR; TCRdb's table is partial and in-frame only. The table has 50,000 to 75,000 clones, 75% to 95% seen once; the top ten hold roughly 2%. This specimen was peripheral blood, taken in the third trimester of pregnancy. The receptors here all came from a female donor in good health, enrolled as a control in a pregnancy study.

The genes are TRBV9 and TRBJ2-3; 8 bases are a match to TRBD1. Germline V gene lookup returns CDR1 SGDLS and CDR2 YYNGEE. The CDR3 totals 14 residues. Trimming cost V 6 bases and J 4 bases; bases outside gene matches: 7. The CDR3 coding sequence is TGTGCCAGCAATTTTCAGGGGGCAGCAGATACGCAGTATTTT. Translated: CASNFQGAADTQYF. Variable domain in full (rest from reference TRBV9 and TRBJ2-3): DSGVTQTPKHLITATGQRVTLRCSPRSGDLSVYWYQQSLDQGLQFLIQYYNGEERAKGNILERFSAQQFPDLHSELNLSSLELGDSALYFCASNFQGAADTQYFGPGTRLTVL.

CDR3 loop: CASSPEAGGYEQYF. As DNA, the CDR3 is TGTGCCAGCTCACCCGAAGCGGGGGGATACGAGCAGTACTTC. The chain couples TRBV18 to TRBJ2-7; 9 nucleotides match TRBD2. This CDR3 is 14 amino acids long. Germline CDR1 is KGHSH and CDR2 is LQKENI. The ends lost 3 bases at V and 4 bases at J; junction bases unmatched: 4.

V gene TRBV7-2 combines with J gene TRBJ2-7, with TRBD1 identical over 9 bases. The length of the CDR3 is 16 residues. Losses at the gene ends were 0 bases for V and 6 bases for J; bases not matched to a gene: 9. Looked up from germline, CDR1 is SGHTA and CDR2 is FQGNSA. The CDR3 DNA is TGTGCCAGCAGCTTAGCAGGGGGACAGGGTTGGGGCGAGCAGTACTTC. It codes for CASSLAGGQGWGEQYF.

This chain connects TRBV30 to TRBJ1-1, with 7 bases identical to TRBD1. CDR1 is GTSNPN, CDR2 SVGIG, per germline (reference sequence). CDR3 length equals 14 residues. V dropped 2 bases and J dropped 1; count of bases not matched to a gene: 4. The CDR3 coding sequence is TGTGCCTGGAGTAGGGCAGGGGGGAACACTGAAGCTTTCTTT. Amino acid sequence: CAWSRAGGNTEAFF.

CDR3 nucleotide sequence: TGTGCCAGCAGCCCTAAGACAGGGGGCTACGAGCAGTACTTC. As protein: CASSPKTGGYEQYF. The V call is TRBV9, the J call TRBJ2-7; TRBD1 aligns across 9 bases. The CDR3 length is 14 residues. Trimming cost V 4 bases and J 3 bases; bases outside gene matches: 5. Germline CDR1 and CDR2: SGDLS and YYNGEE.

The chain has TRBV4-1 and TRBJ2-2; weak D call: TRBD2 (8 bases). V dropped 4 bases and J dropped 7 bases, with 22 bases sitting between them. From germline, CDR1 is MGHRA and CDR2 YSYEKL. The CDR3 has 17 residues. This CDR3 is CASSPRGTAGEVGELFF. For the CDR3, the DNA is TGCGCCAGCAGCCCCAGGGGGACAGCGGGAGAGGTCGGGGAGCTGTTTTTT.